The 20 T cell receptor beta chains reported below all come from one sample, sequenced in a study of T cell changes during pregnancy in multiple sclerosis. Sequencing used immunoSEQ multiplex PCR; TCRdb keeps in-frame clones, though not all of them. The data hold tens of thousands of clones, with around 94% observed a single time. The material sequenced was CD4+ T cells from peripheral blood mononuclear cells, taken after pregnancy. These receptors were obtained from a female donor with multiple sclerosis, enrolled in a pregnancy study.

V gene TRBV15 combines with J gene TRBJ2-7; D might be TRBD2 (5 bases). Trimming cost V 0 bases and J 7 bases, with 13 bases left between them. The CDR3 extends over 14 amino acids. Germline assignment: CDR1 LNHNV and CDR2 YYDKDF (reference sequence). CDR3 sequence reads: CATSRDRGFGEQYF. In nucleotides, the CDR3 is TGTGCCACCAGCAGAGATAGAGGGTTCGGGGAGCAGTACTTC. Complete variable domain (other parts from reference TRBV15 and TRBJ2-7): DAMVIQNPRYQVTQFGKPVTLSCSQTLNHNVMYWYQQKSSQAPKLLFHYYDKDFNNEADTPDNFQSRRPNTSFCFLDIRSPGLGDTAMYLCATSRDRGFGEQYFGPGTRLTVT.

The genes are TRBV4-1 and TRBJ2-7; possible D gene TRBD1, 5 bases. Germline lookup yields CDR1 MGHRA and CDR2 YSYEKL. The length of the CDR3 is 15 residues. The germline V and J ends were trimmed by 3 bases and 2 bases, with 14 bases remaining between them. Here the CDR3 DNA reads TGCGCCAGCAGCCAGAACACAGGAAGGACCTACGAGCAGTACTTC. As protein: CASSQNTGRTYEQYF.

The chain links TRBV4-3 to TRBJ2-5; 11 bases map to TRBD1. V lost 4 bases and J lost 5; bases outside the gene matches: 15. Germline lookup yields CDR1 LGHNA and CDR2 YSLEER. CDR3 length: 18 amino acids. CDR3 protein: CASSLAWGQGVRGETQYF. The CDR3 DNA reads TGCGCCAGCAGCCTCGCCTGGGGACAGGGGGTTCGGGGCGAGACCCAGTACTTC.

This chain joins TRBV27 and TRBJ2-7; 12 nucleotides agree with TRBD2. Germline CDR1 and CDR2: MNHEY and SMNVEV (reference sequence). J was trimmed by 6 bases and V by 2 bases; bases with no gene match: 2. The CDR3 has 14 amino acids. CDR3 bases: TGTGCCAGCAGTTTACTAGCGGGAGGGCCCGAGCAGTACTTC. Encoded protein: CASSLLAGGPEQYF.

The V and J genes are TRBV2 and TRBJ1-2; 7 bases fit TRBD1. The CDR3 has 14 amino acids. V dropped 7 bases and J dropped 8; count of bases not matched to a gene: 13. The V gene's germline CDR1 is SNHLY and CDR2 FYNNEI. Here the CDR3 DNA reads TGTGCCAGCAAAAATGGCAGGGGGGATGGAGGCTACACCTTC. Translation: CASKNGRGDGGYTF.

This clone was observed a single time. The V gene is TRBV7-9, the J gene TRBJ1-5, with D uncertain. The CDR3 totals 17 residues. Trimming left V 1 base short and J 0 bases short, with 13 bases between. CDR1 is SEHNR, CDR2 FQNEAQ, per germline (reference sequence). The CDR3 DNA reads TGTGCCAGCAGCTTAGTGGCGGGAACGGATAGCAATCAGCCCCAGCATTTT. It is translated as CASSLVAGTDSNQPQHF. Looking up the rest from reference TRBV7-9 and TRBJ1-5 gives the full variable domain: DTGVSQNPRHKITKRGQNVTFRCDPISEHNRLYWYRQTLGQGPEFLTYFQNEAQLEKSRLLSDRFSAERPKGSFSTLEIQRTEQGDSAMYLCASSLVAGTDSNQPQHFGDGTRLSIL.

The table lists this clone with a few counts. The J gene is TRBJ2-7, the V gene TRBV4-2; TRBD1 matches 9 bases. Germline V gene data show CDR1 as LGHNA and CDR2 as YNFKEQ. The CDR3 extends over 16 amino acids. V dropped 3 bases and J dropped 0; count of bases not matched to a gene: 6. The CDR3 loop reads CASSQETGGFSYEQYF. The CDR3, as DNA: TGTGCCAGCAGCCAGGAGACAGGGGGGTTCTCCTACGAGCAGTACTTC.

The chain combines TRBV29-1 with TRBJ1-3, with D possibly TRBD1 on 5 matching bases. This CDR3 comprises 14 residues. Trimming took 5 bases from V and 0 from J, leaving 11 bases between them. Germline loops: CDR1 SQVTM, CDR2 ANQGSEA. The CDR3 sequence is CSVSNRFSGNTIYF. In DNA form, the CDR3 reads TGCAGCGTTTCGAACAGGTTCTCTGGAAACACCATATATTTT.

J is TRBJ2-7 and V is TRBV18, with 7 nucleotides matching TRBD2. The CDR3 contains 15 residues. The V gene's germline CDR1 is KGHSH and CDR2 LQKENI. With 4 bases clipped from V and 1 base from J, the junction kept 7 bases outside the gene matches. The CDR3 loop reads CASSRLGTMSYEQYF. The DNA of the CDR3 is TGTGCCAGCTCACGGCTCGGGACTATGTCCTACGAGCAGTACTTC.

The chain is built from TRBV19 and TRBJ1-5; 8 bases fit TRBD1. V trimming: 3 bases; J trimming: 2 bases; junction bases outside the gene matches: 3. Germline assignment: CDR1 LNHDA and CDR2 SQIVND (reference sequence). This CDR3 is 15 amino acids long. The CDR3 nucleotides are TGTGCCAGTAGTATCGACAGGGGTCGCAATCAGCCCCAGCATTTT. This encodes CASSIDRGRNQPQHF.

The chain is built from TRBV6-5 and TRBJ2-7, with D perhaps TRBD2 (5 bases). Germline CDR1 is MNHEY and CDR2 is SVGAGI. Trimming shortened V by 2 bases and J by 6 bases, and 11 bases separated the two germline ends. The CDR3 has 13 amino acids. The CDR3 is CASSYAISGEQYF. The CDR3 coding sequence is TGTGCCAGCAGTTACGCTATAAGCGGCGAGCAGTACTTC.

The gene calls are TRBV11-3 and TRBJ2-3, with D possibly matching TRBD2 (6 bases). Germline CDR1 reads SGHNT; CDR2 reads YENEEA. V was pared by 0 bases and J by 0 bases, with 7 bases between. The CDR3 has 15 residues. CDR3 in DNA: TGTGCCAGCAGCTTAGACGGGACTAGCACAGATACGCAGTATTTT. Protein sequence: CASSLDGTSTDTQYF.

The chain uses TRBV4-2 and TRBJ2-2, with 12 bases fitting TRBD2. CDR1 and CDR2 from the germline V gene are LGHNA and YNFKEQ. Trimming cost V 0 bases and J 5 bases; bases outside gene matches: 1. The CDR3 is 16 amino acids. The CDR3 region has the DNA TGTGCCAGCAGCCAAGAGACTAGCGGGGGTACCGGGGAGCTGTTTTTT. Its protein product is CASSQETSGGTGELFF.

This clone was picked up one time. The J gene is TRBJ2-7, the V gene TRBV2, with 11 nucleotides matching TRBD2. The CDR3 loop spans 16 amino acids. CDR1 and CDR2 from the germline V gene are SNHLY and FYNNEI. V trimming: 6 bases; J trimming: 5 bases; junction bases outside the gene matches: 12. The CDR3 is CASSDDLAGGPHEQYF. CDR3 sequence (DNA): TGTGCCAGCAGCGACGACCTAGCGGGAGGTCCCCACGAGCAGTACTTC.

The chain uses TRBV5-1 and TRBJ2-7; a possible D gene is TRBD1 (5 bases). V was cut by 2 bases and J by 6 bases, with 18 bases left in between. This CDR3 region has 15 residues. CDR1 is SGHRS and CDR2 is YFSETQ in the germline V gene. CDR3 bases: TGCGCCAGCAGCTTACCCCAGACAGTTCACGCCGAGCAGTACTTC. Translating gives CASSLPQTVHAEQYF.

This chain connects TRBV27 to TRBJ2-1; 12 nucleotides line up with TRBD1. The germline gives CDR1 MNHEY, CDR2 SMNVEV (reference sequence). There are 14 residues in the CDR3. V trimming: 0 bases; J trimming: 15 bases; junction bases outside the gene matches: 6. The CDR3 region is CASSLSWDRGQPFF. The CDR3 bases are TGTGCCAGCAGTTTATCTTGGGACAGGGGGCAGCCGTTCTTC.

J is TRBJ1-1 and V is TRBV19; D remains ambiguous. Per the germline V gene, CDR1 is LNHDA and CDR2 is SQIVND (reference sequence). This CDR3 has 13 amino acids. Trimming stripped 6 bases from V and 0 bases from J, with 8 bases between. This CDR3 is CASRVSLNTEAFF. DNA of the CDR3: TGTGCCAGTAGGGTCAGTTTGAACACTGAAGCTTTCTTT.

As DNA, the CDR3 is TGTGCCAGCAGCGTAGCGACAGGGCGCCCCTACGAGCAGTACTTC. This encodes CASSVATGRPYEQYF. J is TRBJ2-7 and V is TRBV9; 7 bases are shared with TRBD1. V shed 0 bases, J shed 2 bases, and the junction held 5 bases outside the gene matches. The CDR3 loop spans 15 amino acids. Germline V gives CDR1 SGDLS, CDR2 YYNGEE.

The CDR3 loop is CASSLYAPSGDTQYF. The CDR3 bases are TGTGCCAGCAGCTTGTACGCCCCTAGCGGAGATACGCAGTATTTT. J is TRBJ2-3 and V is TRBV7-6; 7 bases map to TRBD2. The CDR3 length is 15 residues. Germline CDR1 SGHVS, CDR2 FNYEAQ. V shed 3 bases, J shed 5 bases, and the junction held 8 bases outside the gene matches.

V usage is TRBV7-6 and J usage is TRBJ2-5; 9 nucleotides line up with TRBD1. CDR1 is SGHVS, CDR2 FNYEAQ, per germline. V shed 2 bases, J shed 2 bases, and the junction held 6 bases outside the gene matches. This CDR3 comprises 16 residues. CDR3 amino acids: CASSLHPGQGQETQYF. CDR3 nucleotides: TGTGCCAGCAGCTTACATCCGGGACAGGGTCAAGAGACCCAGTACTTC.